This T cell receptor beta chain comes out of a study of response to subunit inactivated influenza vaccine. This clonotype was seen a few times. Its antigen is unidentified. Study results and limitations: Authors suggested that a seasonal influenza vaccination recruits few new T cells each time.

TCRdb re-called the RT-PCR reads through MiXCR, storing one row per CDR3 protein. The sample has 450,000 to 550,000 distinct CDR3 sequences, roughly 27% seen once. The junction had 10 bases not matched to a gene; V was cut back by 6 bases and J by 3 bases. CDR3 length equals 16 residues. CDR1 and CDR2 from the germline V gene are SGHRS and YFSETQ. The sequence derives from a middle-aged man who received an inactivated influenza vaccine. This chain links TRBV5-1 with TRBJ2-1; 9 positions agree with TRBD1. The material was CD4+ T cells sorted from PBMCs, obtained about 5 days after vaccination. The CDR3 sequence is CASIFRPGQGYNEQFF. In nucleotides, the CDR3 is TGCGCCAGCATCTTTCGACCGGGACAGGGCTACAATGAGCAGTTCTTC.